This TCR beta chain is from a study of cytomegalovirus exposure and HLA in healthy donors. The PCR had 60 Vbeta and 13 Jbeta primers. The protocol was immunoSEQ multiplex PCR, while the TCRdb copy is restricted to in-frame clones and leaves out a portion. The table includes 130,000 to 150,000 clones, over 60% detected once. This CDR3 has 14 residues. The ends were cut back, 3 bases at V and 5 bases at J, with 10 bases in the middle. Germline V gene sequence: CDR1 LNHNV, CDR2 YYDKDF (reference sequence). The study, taken as a whole, reports: When a later analysis compared HLA-associated TCR beta chains with equally common others, the HLA-associated chains turned out to be more clonally expanded and to have lower generation probabilities. Later on, analysis showed that most CMV-associated TCR beta chains appeared to be HLA-restricted. An Asian-associated ancestry cluster reportedly showed fewer N-insertions than the approximately 690-donor mean in a later analysis.

For this clone: The antigen remains unidentified.

The specimen was PBMCs. This receptor was identified in a man in his forties in good health and CMV-seropositive. The V and J genes are TRBV15 and TRBJ1-4; D not certain. The CDR3 DNA follows: TGTGCCACCAGCAGCCGGACGGGGAATGAAAAACTGTTTTTT. It encodes CATSSRTGNEKLFF.